The present T cell receptor beta chain was sequenced within a study of memory CD4+ T cells and cytomegalovirus serostatus. Looking at the study overall: Donors were healthy Belgian adults, under 10 CMV seropositive and roughly 25 seronegative.

The V end lost 0 bases, the J end lost 5 bases, and 7 bases lay between the germline ends. Germline values: CDR1 MNHEY, CDR2 SMNVEV (reference sequence). CDR3 length equals 13 residues. General study findings and limits: About 40% of the roughly 160 known CMV-associated TCRbeta sequences appeared in CD4+ memory.

Libraries were prepared by immunoSEQ multiplex PCR; TCRdb keeps only in-frame clonotypes and omits some of them. The sample comprises about 42,000 clones, more than 60% of which are singletons, and roughly 0.5% rests with the top ten. The sort gate was single viable CD3+CD4+CD8-CD45RO+ cells for memory CD4+ T cells. The sample holds a few counts of this clone. Its matching antigen is unknown. This TCR was sampled from an adult in good health and CMV-seronegative. Sequencing used memory CD4+ T cells from blood. The genes are TRBV27 and TRBJ2-5, with a possible D match to TRBD1 (5 bases). Here the CDR3 reads CASSLSAGETQYF. The CDR3 coding sequence is TGTGCCAGCAGTTTATCGGCAGGGGAGACCCAGTACTTC.